This T cell receptor beta chain originates from a study of blood T cell repertoires in COVID-19. Across the whole study: T cells, B-cell-depleted T cells, or PBMCs provided the cDNA or gDNA that served as material.

In the original processing: Estimates of nucleated cell counts were drawn from the amplification of reference gene primers. Produced via immunoSEQ multiplex PCR; TCRdb's table is partial and in-frame only. That table is the source of V, J and clone size, and D and trimming were worked out from the DNA. The profile shows roughly 220,000 clones, roughly 81% of them singletons. Germline lookup yields CDR1 SGHTS and CDR2 YDEGEE. The V and J ends lost 6 bases and 8 bases respectively, with 15 bases between them. This CDR3 has 13 residues. The sequencing sample was made of peripheral blood. The chain has TRBV5-8 and TRBJ1-5, with D unclear. The TCR sequence derives from a woman older than 75 with COVID-19, enrolled during active disease. The CDR3 nucleotides read TGTGCCAGCACCCCCCGGAGAACCGAGCCCCAGCATTTT. This gives the protein CASTPRRTEPQHF.